These 29 T cell receptor beta chains were all obtained from the same sample, sequenced in a study of cytomegalovirus exposure and HLA in healthy donors. This PCR relied on a set of 60 Vbeta primers and 13 Jbeta primers. Method: immunoSEQ multiplex PCR; TCRdb's copy keeps in-frame clones and lacks some. This sample yields 95,000 to 110,000 clones, of which roughly 80% are seen a single time; 2% to 2.5% belongs to the top ten. The sequenced sample consisted of PBMCs. All receptors derive from a man aged 25 to 40 in good health and CMV-seronegative.

The chain employs TRBV2 and TRBJ2-2; D remains unclear. Germline V lookup: CDR1 SNHLY, CDR2 FYNNEI. V lost 0 bases and J lost 6, with 14 bases in between. The CDR3 is made up of 16 amino acids. CDR3 sequence reads: CASSEARRSRAGELFF. CDR3 nucleotides: TGTGCCAGCAGTGAAGCGCGACGGTCACGGGCCGGGGAGCTGTTTTTT.

The rearrangement joins TRBV18 to TRBJ2-7; D not resolved. The CDR3 totals 12 residues. Germline assignment: CDR1 KGHSH and CDR2 LQKENI. Trimming pared 3 bases from V and 4 bases from J, leaving 7 bases between. The CDR3 spells CASSPGGYEQYF. The CDR3 region has the DNA TGTGCCAGCTCACCCGGCGGTTACGAGCAGTACTTC. The whole variable domain, remainder taken from reference TRBV18 and TRBJ2-7, is NAGVMQNPRHLVRRRGQEARLRCSPMKGHSHVYWYRQLPEEGLKFMVYLQKENIIDESGMPKERFSAEFPKEGPSILRIQQVVRGDSAAYFCASSPGGYEQYFGPGTRLTVT.

The V call is TRBV19, the J call TRBJ1-1, with D perhaps matching TRBD1 (6 bases). This CDR3 has 13 amino acids. V was shortened by 7 bases and J by 5 bases, with 14 bases between the two germline ends. Germline assignment: CDR1 LNHDA and CDR2 SQIVND (reference sequence). Here the CDR3 DNA reads TGTGCCAGTATCCCCCGCAGGGGAACTGAAGCTTTCTTT. It codes for CASIPRRGTEAFF.

The chain recombines TRBV2 with TRBJ2-1; TRBD2 matches 12 bases. CDR1 is SNHLY and CDR2 is FYNNEI in the germline V gene. The length of the CDR3 is 15 residues. V lost 6 bases, J lost 4 bases, and 4 bases stayed unmatched. CDR3 sequence reads: CASSGGLAGYNEQFF. As DNA, the CDR3 is TGTGCCAGCAGCGGCGGACTAGCGGGGTACAATGAGCAGTTCTTC.

The rearrangement links TRBV5-1 to TRBJ2-2; D call uncertain. The CDR3 runs to 11 residues. Deletions cut 6 bases from V and 5 bases from J, with 5 bases between. The germline CDR1 and CDR2 sequences are SGHRS and YFSETQ. DNA of the CDR3: TGCGCCAGCACCAATACCGGGGAGCTGTTTTTT. Its protein product is CASTNTGELFF. The full variable domain, with the rest looked up from reference TRBV5-1 and TRBJ2-2, is KAGVTQTPRYLIKTRGQQVTLSCSPISGHRSVSWYQQTPGQGLQFLFEYFSETQRNKGNFPGRFSGRQFSNSRSEMNVSTLELGDSALYLCASTNTGELFFGEGSRLTVL.

The chain has TRBV9 and TRBJ1-1; TRBD1 is a possible D gene (5 bases). CDR1 and CDR2 (germline): SGDLS, YYNGEE. V lost 4 bases, J lost 0 bases, and 10 bases lay in between. The CDR3 is 14 residues long. The CDR3 region is CASSSQTVNTEAFF. The CDR3 region has the DNA TGTGCCAGCAGCTCCCAGACAGTGAACACTGAAGCTTTCTTT.

The chain has TRBV28 and TRBJ2-7, with D possibly being TRBD2 (5 bases). There are 15 residues in the CDR3. V was clipped by 1 base and J by 4 bases, with 14 bases between them. Per the germline V gene, CDR1 is MDHEN and CDR2 is SYDVKM. CDR3 sequence: CASSLLGGGPYEQYF. CDR3 in DNA: TGTGCCAGCAGTTTATTGGGCGGAGGTCCTTACGAGCAGTACTTC.

This sequence joins TRBV20-1 and TRBJ2-1; tentatively, D is TRBD1 (5 bases). This CDR3 has 11 amino acids. CDR1 and CDR2 from the germline V gene are DFQATT and SNEGSKA (reference sequence). The ends were cut back, 5 bases at V and 10 bases at J, with 12 bases in the middle. CDR3 nucleotides: TGCAGTGCTGCCCCCCACAGGGAGCAGTTCTTC. Residues: CSAAPHREQFF.

This sequence joins TRBV2 and TRBJ1-5, with D uncertain. The germline V gene encodes CDR1 SNHLY and CDR2 FYNNEI. The CDR3 has 16 amino acids. The germline V and J ends were trimmed by 0 bases and 0 bases, with 9 bases remaining between them. The CDR3 sequence: CASSEATVLSNQPQHF. The CDR3 DNA reads as TGTGCCAGCAGTGAAGCCACTGTCCTTAGCAATCAGCCCCAGCATTTT.

The V and J genes are TRBV5-6 and TRBJ2-7; a weak D match, TRBD2 (5 bases). The V gene's germline CDR1 is SGHDT and CDR2 YYEEEE. V lost 3 bases to trimming and J lost 7 bases, with 17 bases between them. The CDR3 contains 14 residues. CDR3 sequence reads: CASSSWTLSWEQYF. CDR3 nucleotide sequence: TGTGCCAGCAGCTCGTGGACTCTCTCGTGGGAGCAGTACTTC.

The CDR3 DNA reads TGTGCCAGCAGGTACGACAGGGGGCCCACTGAAGCTTTCTTT. Its translation: CASRYDRGPTEAFF. The chain links TRBV6-5 to TRBJ1-1; 10 nucleotides align to TRBD1. In germline, CDR1 is MNHEY, CDR2 SVGAGI. The CDR3 sequence is 14 residues long. V lost 6 bases and J lost 4; bases outside the gene matches: 5.

The chain has TRBV5-1 and TRBJ1-2, with 7 bases identical to TRBD1. After removal of 7 bases from V and 5 bases from J, the junction contained 8 bases not matched to a gene. The CDR3 runs 13 residues. Germline V gene sequence: CDR1 SGHRS, CDR2 YFSETQ. The CDR3 bases are TGCGCCAGCGGGCAGGGGACAGATTATGGCTACACCTTC. Translation gives CASGQGTDYGYTF.

This chain connects TRBV30 to TRBJ1-1; possible D gene TRBD1, 5 bases. This CDR3 is built from 13 residues. Germline assignment: CDR1 GTSNPN and CDR2 SVGIG (reference sequence). Trimming cost V 3 bases and J 4 bases, with 12 bases left between them. For the CDR3, the DNA is TGTGCCTGGAGCGACATGGGGGGCACTGAAGCTTTCTTT. Its translation: CAWSDMGGTEAFF.

The rearrangement links TRBV29-1 to TRBJ1-1, with 8 bases matching TRBD1. The CDR3 extends over 12 amino acids. Germline CDR1 is SQVTM and CDR2 is ANQGSEA. J lost 5 bases, V lost 5 bases, and 4 bases had no gene match. DNA for the CDR3: TGCAGCGTTCAGGGGGCAAAGACTGAAGCTTTCTTT. It encodes CSVQGAKTEAFF.

The chain has TRBV5-4 and TRBJ2-7, with 8 bases identical to TRBD2. The V gene's germline CDR1 is SGHNT and CDR2 YYREEE (reference sequence). The length of the CDR3 is 19 residues. V trimming: 3 bases; J trimming: 4 bases; junction bases outside the gene matches: 21. Here the CDR3 DNA reads TGTGCCAGCAGCTGGATCTCCAGTGAAGCGGGAGATAGTACGTACGAGCAGTACTTC. Its protein product is CASSWISSEAGDSTYEQYF.

The CDR3 nucleotides read TGTGCTAGTGGTTCCCCTATAGCGGGGGGCAACACCGGGGAGCTGTTTTTT. Translating gives CASGSPIAGGNTGELFF. V usage is TRBV12-5 and J usage is TRBJ2-2; TRBD2 matches at 10 bases. This CDR3 comprises 17 residues. Per germline, CDR1 LGHNT and CDR2 FRNRAP. Trimming took 4 bases from V and 2 from J; bases not matched to a gene: 7.

V is TRBV6-5 and J is TRBJ1-1; the D is unclear. This CDR3 region has 15 residues. Germline V lookup: CDR1 MNHEY, CDR2 SVGAGI. V gave up 1 base and J gave up 1 base, with 10 bases separating them. The CDR3 DNA reads TGTGCCAGCAGTTACTATGACACTGCGAACACTGAAGCTTTCTTT. Translating gives CASSYYDTANTEAFF.

The rearrangement uses TRBV30 and TRBJ2-7, with D possibly being TRBD2 (6 bases). Trimming took off 0 bases at V and 3 bases at J, with 15 bases between the two ends. CDR3 length equals 15 residues. Germline V lookup: CDR1 GTSNPN, CDR2 SVGIG (reference sequence). CDR3 protein: CAWSVGQGGDYEQYF. The CDR3 bases are TGTGCCTGGAGTGTAGGTCAGGGCGGGGACTACGAGCAGTACTTC.

J is TRBJ2-1 and V is TRBV9; 8 positions match TRBD1. The length of the CDR3 is 14 residues. The V and J ends lost 4 bases and 6 bases, in that order; junction bases with no gene match: 6. Germline-derived CDR1 and CDR2 are SGDLS and YYNGEE. The CDR3 sequence: CASSSGQVINEQFF. As DNA, the CDR3 is TGTGCCAGCAGCTCGGGACAGGTAATCAATGAGCAGTTCTTC.

This clone was observed a few times. V usage is TRBV2 and J usage is TRBJ1-1; 7 positions agree with TRBD1. Germline CDR1 reads SNHLY; CDR2 reads FYNNEI. There are 12 residues in the CDR3. The V and J ends lost 3 bases and 10 bases, in that order; junction bases with no gene match: 5. The CDR3 sequence is CASSDQQGPAFF. CDR3 nucleotide sequence: TGTGCCAGCAGTGACCAACAGGGGCCAGCTTTCTTT.

This chain links TRBV9 with TRBJ2-1; 10 bases align to TRBD1. This CDR3 contains 15 residues. Germline V gene sequence: CDR1 SGDLS, CDR2 YYNGEE. With 3 bases clipped from V and 7 bases from J, the junction kept 7 bases outside the gene matches. The CDR3 DNA follows: TGTGCCAGCAGCGAACGACAGGGGGCTATGAATGAGCAGTTCTTC. Translated: CASSERQGAMNEQFF.

This clone turned up a few times. The V and J genes are TRBV5-1 and TRBJ1-1; D perhaps matches TRBD1 (6 bases). The CDR3 has 15 residues. The V gene lost 3 bases and the J gene lost 5 bases, with 17 bases spanning the gap. Germline V lookup: CDR1 SGHRS, CDR2 YFSETQ. For the CDR3, the DNA is TGCGCCAGCAGCTGGACAGCGGGGCCTGTAACTGAAGCTTTCTTT. Protein product: CASSWTAGPVTEAFF.

The V and J genes are TRBV10-2 and TRBJ1-5; 7 bases agree with TRBD1. Trimming at V came to 6 bases and at J to 0 bases, leaving 8 bases not matched to a gene. This CDR3 is 16 amino acids long. The V gene's germline CDR1 is WSHSY and CDR2 SAAADI. The CDR3 spells CASRSGGTLSNQPQHF. The CDR3 DNA follows: TGCGCCAGCAGGTCAGGGGGTACCCTTAGCAATCAGCCCCAGCATTTT.

The V and J genes are TRBV5-4 and TRBJ2-7, with no clear D. The germline V and J ends were trimmed by 1 base and 4 bases, with 15 bases remaining between them. The CDR3 totals 15 residues. Per germline, CDR1 SGHNT and CDR2 YYREEE (reference sequence). Here the CDR3 reads CASSLTHIRPYEQYF. The CDR3 region has the DNA TGTGCCAGCAGCTTGACCCACATCAGGCCGTACGAGCAGTACTTC.

CDR3 loop: CASSLRRVSTDTQYF. The DNA for the CDR3 is TGTGCCAGCAGCTTACGGCGGGTGAGCACAGATACGCAGTATTTT. The chain recombines TRBV7-9 with TRBJ2-3; tentative D call: TRBD2 (5 bases). The CDR3 spans 15 residues. V gave up 2 bases and J gave up 0 bases, with 9 bases separating them. Germline V gene data show CDR1 as SEHNR and CDR2 as FQNEAQ (reference sequence).

The CDR3 is CASSSDLAGGYEQYF. DNA for the CDR3: TGTGCCAGCAGTTCCGACCTAGCGGGGGGTTACGAGCAGTACTTC. The chain combines TRBV28 with TRBJ2-7; 11 bases match TRBD2. Trimming took 4 bases from V and 4 from J; bases not matched to a gene: 6. The CDR3 is made up of 15 amino acids. Germline V gives CDR1 MDHEN, CDR2 SYDVKM.

V usage is TRBV6-1 and J usage is TRBJ2-3, with D perhaps TRBD2 (5 bases). Germline CDR1 and CDR2: MNHNS and SASEGT. The CDR3 extends over 17 amino acids. Between the trimmed V and J ends, which lost 2 bases and 7 bases, there was a span of 22 bases. In DNA, the CDR3 is TGTGCCAGCAGTGAAATCCAGCGGCGCCTCGCCGCTCATACGCAGTATTTT. This translates into CASSEIQRRLAAHTQYF.

This clone was observed a few times. This sequence joins TRBV5-4 and TRBJ2-3; D perhaps matches TRBD1 (5 bases). The CDR3 is made up of 14 amino acids. Germline CDR1 SGHNT, CDR2 YYREEE (reference sequence). V shed 1 base and J shed 0 bases, with 6 bases lying between them. The CDR3 here is CASSLPGSTDTQYF. CDR3 DNA: TGTGCCAGCAGCTTGCCAGGGAGCACAGATACGCAGTATTTT.

The gene calls are TRBV11-3 and TRBJ2-2, with D perhaps TRBD1 (5 bases). Trimming took off 6 bases at V and 0 bases at J, with 11 bases between the two ends. The CDR3 has 15 amino acids. Germline V gene lookup returns CDR1 SGHNT and CDR2 YENEEA. The CDR3 sequence: CASRETAANTGELFF. The CDR3, as DNA: TGTGCCAGCAGGGAGACAGCCGCGAACACCGGGGAGCTGTTTTTT.